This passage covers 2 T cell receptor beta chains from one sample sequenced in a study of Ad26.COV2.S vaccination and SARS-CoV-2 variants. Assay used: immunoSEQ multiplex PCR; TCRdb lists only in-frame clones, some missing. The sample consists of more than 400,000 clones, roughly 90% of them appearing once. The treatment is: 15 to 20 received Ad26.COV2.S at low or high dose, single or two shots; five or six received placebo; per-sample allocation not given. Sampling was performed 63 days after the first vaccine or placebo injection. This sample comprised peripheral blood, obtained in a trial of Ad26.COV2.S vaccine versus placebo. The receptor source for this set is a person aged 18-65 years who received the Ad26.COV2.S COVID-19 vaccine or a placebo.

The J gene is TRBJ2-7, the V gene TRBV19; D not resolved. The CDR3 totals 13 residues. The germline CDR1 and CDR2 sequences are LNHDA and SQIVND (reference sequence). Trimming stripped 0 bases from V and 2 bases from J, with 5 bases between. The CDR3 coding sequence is TGTGCCAGTAGTATAGAACCGACCTACGAGCAGTACTTC. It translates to CASSIEPTYEQYF.

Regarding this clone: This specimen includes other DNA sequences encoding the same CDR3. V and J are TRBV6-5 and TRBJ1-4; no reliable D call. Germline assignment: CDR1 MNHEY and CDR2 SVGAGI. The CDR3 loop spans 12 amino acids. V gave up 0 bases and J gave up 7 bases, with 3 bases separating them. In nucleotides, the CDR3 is TGTGCCAGCAGTTACTCAGGTGAAAAACTGTTTTTT. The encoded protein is CASSYSGEKLFF.